This TCR beta chain was documented in a study of T cells in Graves' hyperthyroidism and ophthalmopathy. This clonotype was seen repeatedly, ten times or more. Germline loops: CDR1 MNHNS, CDR2 SASEGT. The length of the CDR3 is 16 residues. V gave up 6 bases and J gave up 8 bases; unmatched junction bases: 16. There were TCR beta CDR3 regions amplified from RNA transcripts. TCR CDR3 regions were first amplified by RT-PCR with HTBI primers. TCRdb analysed the multiplex PCR reads with MiXCR anew, one entry per CDR3 protein. Altogether hundreds of thousands of distinct CDR3 sequences are present, over 15% being singletons, with the ten largest covering approximately 15%.

This sequence originates from a woman in her fifties or sixties with Graves' hyperthyroidism that later progressed to Graves' ophthalmopathy. V is TRBV6-1 and J is TRBJ1-2; 9 bases align to TRBD1. The sequenced sample was blood. CDR3 in DNA: TGTGCCAGCAGAACCTCACCGGGACAGGGAACACGGGGCTACACCTTC. Translated, it gives CASRTSPGQGTRGYTF.